The 30 T cell receptor beta chains below come from one sample, sequenced in a study of blood T cell repertoires in COVID-19 (dated by TCRdb to the early 2020s). The receptor library was made with the immunoSEQ multiplex PCR assay. This immuneACCESS table, as held by TCRdb, lists in-frame sequences with V and J called but not all clones. Of the missing ones, under half trace to an unresolved V gene in checked studies; the others have no known cause. The sample table shows 130,000 or so clones, and 84% are seen once. The ten largest clonotypes hold approximately 17% of the sample. The sample was peripheral blood. The receptors derive from a woman aged 80 or over with acute or convalescent COVID-19.

Here the CDR3 DNA reads TGTGCCACCAGCAATCTAGCGGGGGGATACAATGAGCAGTTCTTC. As protein: CATSNLAGGYNEQFF. The chain uses TRBV15 and TRBJ2-1; 11 bases line up with TRBD2. Losses at the gene ends were 4 bases for V and 4 bases for J; bases not matched to a gene: 3. The CDR3 covers 15 residues. The germline gives CDR1 LNHNV, CDR2 YYDKDF (reference sequence).

V and J are TRBV7-8 and TRBJ1-1, with D unclear. The CDR3 has 15 amino acids. The V gene's germline CDR1 is SGHVS and CDR2 FQNEAQ. Trimming took 5 bases from V and 1 from J, leaving 14 bases between them. DNA of the CDR3: TGTGCCAGCAGCCTACCGGGGAGAGAGAACACTGAAGCTTTCTTT. Its translation: CASSLPGRENTEAFF.

About this clone itself: The junction and the germline gene differ at one end; a read error may be behind it. The V gene is TRBV2, the J gene TRBJ2-4, with D tentatively TRBD2 (5 bases). This CDR3 spans 11 amino acids. Per the germline V gene, CDR1 is SNHLY and CDR2 is FYNNEI. This CDR3 is CASGTGSTGIF. The CDR3 DNA reads TGTGCCAGCGGAACCGGGTCCACCGGGATATTC.

The CDR3 region is CASSFSRLDRRNYGYTF. CDR3 bases: TGTGCCAGCAGCTTTTCCCGCCTAGACAGGCGTAACTATGGCTACACCTTC. The rearrangement joins TRBV7-9 to TRBJ1-2, with D possibly being TRBD1 (6 bases). The germline V gene encodes CDR1 SEHNR and CDR2 FQNEAQ (reference sequence). V dropped 3 bases and J dropped 1 base, with 18 bases sitting between them. The CDR3 consists of 17 residues.

The chain couples TRBV18 to TRBJ2-2; 11 bases match TRBD1. The trim removed 2 bases at V and 4 bases at J, leaving 9 bases unmatched. CDR3 length: 18 amino acids. CDR1 and CDR2 (germline): KGHSH, LQKENI. The CDR3 DNA reads TGTGCCAGCTCACCATCTCGCTCCGGGACAGGGGGCACCGGGGAGCTGTTTTTT. It encodes CASSPSRSGTGGTGELFF.

The chain recombines TRBV30 with TRBJ1-5; 7 bases fit TRBD1. The germline CDR1 and CDR2 sequences are GTSNPN and SVGIG (reference sequence). This CDR3 has 15 amino acids. The trim removed 3 bases at V and 3 bases at J, leaving 8 bases unmatched. This chain's CDR3 is CAWRGQSNFNQPQHF. The CDR3 bases are TGTGCCTGGAGGGGACAGAGTAACTTCAATCAGCCCCAGCATTTT.

This clone appeared a single time. The chain links TRBV18 to TRBJ2-7, with 15 bases matching TRBD2. The CDR3 runs 19 residues. V was pared by 3 bases and J by 3 bases, with 12 bases of the junction left unmatched. CDR1 and CDR2 from the germline V gene are KGHSH and LQKENI. The DNA for the CDR3 is TGTGCCAGCTCACCGGTCGTCGAGGGACTAGCGGGGGGACACTACGAGCAGTACTTC. Residues: CASSPVVEGLAGGHYEQYF.

The chain has TRBV4-3 and TRBJ2-1, with TRBD2 matching 13 bases. Germline V gene data show CDR1 as LGHNA and CDR2 as YSLEER. V trimming: 3 bases; J trimming: 10 bases; junction bases outside the gene matches: 6. The CDR3 has 15 amino acids. CDR3 in DNA: TGCGCCAGCAGCCATTTCTGGACTAGCGGGAGCGAGCAGTTCTTC. Its translation is CASSHFWTSGSEQFF.

Of note for this clone: The sample contains more than one DNA sequence encoding this CDR3. The rearrangement links TRBV19 to TRBJ2-1, with 12 bases identical to TRBD2. Germline CDR1 is LNHDA and CDR2 is SQIVND (reference sequence). J gave up 8 bases and V 2 bases, and 7 bases lay outside the gene matches. The CDR3 is 16 amino acids. The CDR3 coding sequence is TGTGCCAGTAGTATACGGCTAGCGGGGGGGCTGGATGAGCAGTTCTTC. Encoded protein: CASSIRLAGGLDEQFF.

The J gene is TRBJ2-1, the V gene TRBV24-1; 8 positions match TRBD2. CDR1 and CDR2 from the germline V gene are KGHDR and SFDVKD. CDR3 size: 15 residues. CDR3 sequence: CAHAPGGEAYNEQFF. CDR3 bases: TGTGCTCACGCCCCCGGGGGGGAAGCCTACAATGAGCAGTTCTTC.

This sequence joins TRBV27 and TRBJ1-5; the D gene is possibly TRBD1 (6 bases). CDR1 MNHEY and CDR2 SMNVEV come from the germline V gene (reference sequence). V was cut by 3 bases and J by 5 bases, with 8 bases left in between. The CDR3 is 13 amino acids. The CDR3 nucleotides are TGTGCCAGCAGTTTTGCAGGGGATCAGCCCCAGCATTTT. This gives the protein CASSFAGDQPQHF.

The chain uses TRBV11-2 and TRBJ1-1, with D hard to call. V was pared by 2 bases and J by 6 bases, with 7 bases between. The CDR3 covers 12 residues. CDR1 SGHAT and CDR2 FQNNGV come from the germline V gene. CDR3 nucleotides: TGTGCCAGCAGCTTATTCGGGGCTGAAGCTTTCTTT. Its protein product is CASSLFGAEAFF.

The gene calls are TRBV6-5 and TRBJ1-2; TRBD1 matches at 9 bases. The V segment lost 2 bases and the J segment 4 bases; nucleotides outside the gene matches: 5. Per the germline V gene, CDR1 is MNHEY and CDR2 is SVGAGI. This CDR3 has 15 residues. CDR3 coding DNA: TGTGCCAGCAGTTACGCGGACAGGGGAGTCTATGGCTACACCTTC. Translation: CASSYADRGVYGYTF.

The genes are TRBV9 and TRBJ2-1; a weak D match, TRBD2 (6 bases). Germline CDR1 reads SGDLS; CDR2 reads YYNGEE. The V end lost 0 bases, the J end lost 8 bases, and 12 bases lay between the germline ends. The CDR3 runs 14 residues. The CDR3 region is CASSVATSRDEQFF. CDR3 DNA: TGTGCCAGCAGCGTAGCTACTAGCCGCGATGAGCAGTTCTTC.

A few counts support this clone. V usage is TRBV7-2 and J usage is TRBJ2-7; 10 nucleotides agree with TRBD1. The trim removed 4 bases at V and 9 bases at J, leaving 6 bases unmatched. Germline CDR1 is SGHTA and CDR2 is FQGNSA. The CDR3 loop spans 13 amino acids. CDR3 residues: CASSSGTGVRQYF. CDR3 in DNA: TGTGCCAGCAGCTCCGGGACAGGGGTAAGGCAGTACTTC. Combining the CDR3 with reference TRBV7-2 and TRBJ2-7 gives the whole variable domain GAGVSQSPSNKVTEKGKDVELRCDPISGHTALYWYRQSLGQGLEFLIYFQGNSAPDKSGLPSDRFSAERTGGSVSTLTIQRTQQEDSAVYLCASSSGTGVRQYFGPGTRLTVT.

Details on this clone: At one of its ends the junction is not consistent with the germline gene, which may arise from a read error. The chain recombines TRBV11-2 with TRBJ2-5, with D possibly matching TRBD2 (5 bases). Looked up from germline, CDR1 is SGHAT and CDR2 is FQNNGV. This CDR3 region has 13 residues. CDR3 DNA sequence: TGTGCCAGCAGCTTAGAAGAGGGTCAGACGACCCACTTC. Amino acids: CASSLEEGQTTHF.

The chain is built from TRBV18 and TRBJ2-2, with 7 positions matching TRBD1. This CDR3 has 14 residues. V was clipped by 3 bases and J by 6 bases; unmatched bases: 4. Germline V lookup: CDR1 KGHSH, CDR2 LQKENI. CDR3 DNA: TGTGCCAGCTCACCCCGACAGGGAGCCGGGGAGCTGTTTTTT. Its protein is CASSPRQGAGELFF.

This chain links TRBV12-5 with TRBJ2-7, with 9 bases that match TRBD1. The trim removed 5 bases at V and 1 base at J, leaving 3 bases unmatched. Germline V gene sequence: CDR1 LGHNT, CDR2 FRNRAP. This CDR3 region has 14 residues. CDR3 coding DNA: TGTGCTAGTGGTCCGGGACAGGGATCCTACGAGCAGTACTTC. This encodes CASGPGQGSYEQYF.

The V gene is TRBV30, the J gene TRBJ2-1, with D possibly being TRBD2 (6 bases). V dropped 4 bases and J dropped 8 bases, with 18 bases sitting between them. This CDR3 is 14 amino acids long. In germline, CDR1 is GTSNPN, CDR2 SVGIG (reference sequence). The CDR3 DNA sequence: TGTGCCTGGAATGTGGGGGGTGTTTTTGATGAGCAGTTCTTC. Translated, it gives CAWNVGGVFDEQFF.

V usage is TRBV2 and J usage is TRBJ1-5, with TRBD1 as a possible D gene (6 bases). Trimming pared 4 bases from V and 4 bases from J, leaving 11 bases between. Germline CDR1 is SNHLY and CDR2 is FYNNEI. The CDR3 loop spans 14 amino acids. The DNA for the CDR3 is TGTGCCAGCAGTGTGCGGCAGGGGAATCAGCCCCAGCATTTT. Translated: CASSVRQGNQPQHF.

Here the CDR3 DNA reads TGTGCCATCAGGTCGGGACTAGCGGGACTGGTTGAGCAGTTCTTC. Its translation: CAIRSGLAGLVEQFF. The chain joins TRBV10-3 to TRBJ2-1; 13 nucleotides align to TRBD2. Trimming cost V 6 bases and J 9 bases; bases outside gene matches: 8. This CDR3 has 15 residues. Germline values: CDR1 ENHRY, CDR2 SYGVKD.

V is TRBV7-9 and J is TRBJ2-7; D not resolved. The CDR3 length is 12 residues. Germline CDR1 and CDR2: SEHNR and FQNEAQ (reference sequence). V lost 8 bases and J 2 bases, leaving 10 bases between the germline ends. CDR3 loop: CASQANPYEQYF. CDR3 in DNA: TGTGCCAGCCAAGCGAATCCCTACGAGCAGTACTTC.

The rearrangement joins TRBV7-2 to TRBJ2-5; maybe TRBD2 (5 bases). V was shortened by 6 bases and J by 6 bases, with 14 bases between the two germline ends. The CDR3 length is 13 residues. Germline CDR1 reads SGHTA; CDR2 reads FQGNSA. In DNA, the CDR3 is TGTGCCAGCAGGGCACTAGGGCGACAGACCCAGTACTTC. This gives the protein CASRALGRQTQYF.

The CDR3 DNA follows: TGCGCCAGCAGCTTGGCCCCGCAGGGGGCTAATAAGGCTGAAGCTTTCTTT. Its translation: CASSLAPQGANKAEAFF. The genes are TRBV5-1 and TRBJ1-1; TRBD1 matches 8 bases. V lost 0 bases to trimming and J lost 6 bases; unmatched junction nucleotides: 13. In germline, CDR1 is SGHRS, CDR2 YFSETQ. The CDR3 loop spans 17 amino acids.

The V and J genes are TRBV5-6 and TRBJ2-5, with 13 bases identical to TRBD2. V was clipped by 3 bases and J by 1 base; unmatched bases: 6. Germline V gene sequence: CDR1 SGHDT, CDR2 YYEEEE. This CDR3 contains 17 residues. CDR3 sequence: CASSSARLAGGQETQYF. Written as DNA, the CDR3 is TGTGCCAGCAGCTCTGCTCGACTAGCGGGGGGCCAAGAGACCCAGTACTTC. Full variable domain (remainder filled in from reference TRBV5-6 and TRBJ2-5): DAGVTQSPTHLIKTRGQQVTLRCSPKSGHDTVSWYQQALGQGPQFIFQYYEEEERQRGNFPDRFSGHQFPNYSSELNVNALLLGDSALYLCASSSARLAGGQETQYFGPGTRLLVL.

V is TRBV18 and J is TRBJ2-3; D unclear. The germline V gene encodes CDR1 KGHSH and CDR2 LQKENI. Trimming took off 2 bases at V and 0 bases at J, with 9 bases between the two ends. The CDR3 consists of 15 residues. CDR3 in amino acids: CASSPVPLSTDTQYF. The CDR3, as DNA: TGTGCCAGCTCACCAGTACCACTCAGCACAGATACGCAGTATTTT.

The count of this clone is one. V gene TRBV20-1 combines with J gene TRBJ2-1, with TRBD2 matching over 8 bases. V dropped 3 bases and J dropped 4; count of bases not matched to a gene: 8. CDR1 and CDR2 from the germline V gene are DFQATT and SNEGSKA (reference sequence). This CDR3 comprises 15 residues. This CDR3 is CSASSGLAAYNEQFF. CDR3 bases: TGCAGTGCTAGTTCCGGACTAGCAGCTTACAATGAGCAGTTCTTC.

This chain connects TRBV20-1 to TRBJ2-7; 9 nucleotides align to TRBD2. The CDR3 is made up of 14 amino acids. V lost 3 bases and J lost 1; bases outside the gene matches: 4. Looked up from germline, CDR1 is DFQATT and CDR2 is SNEGSKA (reference sequence). CDR3 sequence (DNA): TGCAGTGCTAGTAGCGGGGGTGAATCCTACGAGCAGTACTTC. It encodes CSASSGGESYEQYF.

The rearrangement uses TRBV4-3 and TRBJ1-1; 8 nucleotides line up with TRBD1. This CDR3 comprises 14 residues. Germline CDR1 LGHNA, CDR2 YSLEER. V gave up 1 base and J gave up 11 bases; unmatched junction bases: 9. CDR3 residues: CASSQGTQGARAFF. In DNA, the CDR3 is TGCGCCAGCAGCCAAGGGACGCAGGGGGCAAGGGCTTTCTTT.

The chain combines TRBV6-5 with TRBJ1-2; D call uncertain. This CDR3 spans 16 amino acids. Germline lookup yields CDR1 MNHEY and CDR2 SVGAGI. V was trimmed by 0 bases and J by 5 bases, leaving 16 bases between them. CDR3 in DNA: TGTGCCAGCAGTTACTCAAGCGGCAGGATAATGTATGGCTACACCTTC. Translating it yields CASSYSSGRIMYGYTF.